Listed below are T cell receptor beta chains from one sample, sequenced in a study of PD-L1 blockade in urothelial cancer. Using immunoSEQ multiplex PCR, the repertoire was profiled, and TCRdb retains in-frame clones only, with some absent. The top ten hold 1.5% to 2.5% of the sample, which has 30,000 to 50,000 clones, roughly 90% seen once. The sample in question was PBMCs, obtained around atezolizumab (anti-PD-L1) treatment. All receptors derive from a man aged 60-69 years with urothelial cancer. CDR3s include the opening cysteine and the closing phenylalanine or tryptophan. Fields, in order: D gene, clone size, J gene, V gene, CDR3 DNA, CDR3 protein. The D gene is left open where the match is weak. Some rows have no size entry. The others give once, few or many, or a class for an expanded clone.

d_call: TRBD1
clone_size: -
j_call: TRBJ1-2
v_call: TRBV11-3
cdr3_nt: TGTGCCAGCAGCTACCGGGACAGGGGGATCTATGGCTACACCTTC
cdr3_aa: CASSYRDRGIYGYTF

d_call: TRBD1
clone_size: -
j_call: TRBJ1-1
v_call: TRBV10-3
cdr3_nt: TGTGCCATCAGAGGACAGGGCGTATTCCAAGCTTTCTTT
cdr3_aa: CAIRGQGVFQAFF

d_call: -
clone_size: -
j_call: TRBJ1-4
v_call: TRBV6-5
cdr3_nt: TGTGCCAGCGGGAGAGGGACTGCAACTAATGAAAAACTGTTTTTT
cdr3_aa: CASGRGTATNEKLFF

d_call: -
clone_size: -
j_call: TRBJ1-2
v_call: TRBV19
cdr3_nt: TGTGCCAGTAAGCGCCAGGGTGGTGATGGCTACACCTTC
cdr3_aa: CASKRQGGDGYTF

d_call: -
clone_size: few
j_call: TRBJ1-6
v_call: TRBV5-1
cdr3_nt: TGCGCCAGCAGCTTGGATCGGACGGGGGGCCGAGCCCTCCACTTT
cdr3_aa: CASSLDRTGGRALHF

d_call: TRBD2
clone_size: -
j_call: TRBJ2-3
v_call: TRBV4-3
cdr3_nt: TGCGCCAGCAGCCAAGATATGAAGCGGGGGAAAGATACGCAGTATTTT
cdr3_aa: CASSQDMKRGKDTQYF

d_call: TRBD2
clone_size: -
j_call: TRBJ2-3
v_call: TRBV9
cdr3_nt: TGTGCCAGCAGCTTCGCGGGAGGCCGGAGCACAGATACGCAGTATTTT
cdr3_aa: CASSFAGGRSTDTQYF

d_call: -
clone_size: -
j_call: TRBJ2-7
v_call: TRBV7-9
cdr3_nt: TGTGCCAGCAGCTTAGGGATGCAGGGGCAATCGGTCGAGCAGTACTTC
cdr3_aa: CASSLGMQGQSVEQYF

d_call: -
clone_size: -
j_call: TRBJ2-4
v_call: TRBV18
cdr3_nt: TGTGCCAGCTCACCACCGGCAGGTGAAAACATTCAGTACTTC
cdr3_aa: CASSPPAGENIQYF

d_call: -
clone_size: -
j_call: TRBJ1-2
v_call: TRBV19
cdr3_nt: TGTGCCAGTAGTATCGGAGACGGAGGGAACTATGGCTACACCTTC
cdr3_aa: CASSIGDGGNYGYTF

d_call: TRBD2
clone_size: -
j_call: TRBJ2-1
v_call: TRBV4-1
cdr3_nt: TGCGCCAGCAGCCAAGCCTGGACTAGCGGGAGTCACGGCAATGAGCAGTTCTTC
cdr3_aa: CASSQAWTSGSHGNEQFF

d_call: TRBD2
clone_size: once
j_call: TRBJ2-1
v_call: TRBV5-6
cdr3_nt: TGTGCCAGCACCCCTCTGGTAGCGGGAGAGGGGGCCCTTGGTGAGCAGTTCTTC
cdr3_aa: CASTPLVAGEGALGEQFF

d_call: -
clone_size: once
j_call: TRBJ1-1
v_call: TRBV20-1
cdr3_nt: TGCAGTCCACCGGGGAACACTGAAGCTTTCTTT
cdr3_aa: CSPPGNTEAFF

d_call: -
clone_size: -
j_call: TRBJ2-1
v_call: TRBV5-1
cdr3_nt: TGCGCCAGCAGCTCTCAGGCTGAGCAGTTCTTC
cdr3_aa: CASSSQAEQFF

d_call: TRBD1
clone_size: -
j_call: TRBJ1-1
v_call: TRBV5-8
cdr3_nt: TGTGCCAGCAGCCCTGGGACAGGGGGCGCTTGGGATGAAGCTTTCTTT
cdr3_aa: CASSPGTGGAWDEAFF

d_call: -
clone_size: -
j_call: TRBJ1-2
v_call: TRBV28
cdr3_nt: TGTGCCAGCAGTTTTTCCAGTTTCGGCTACACCTTC
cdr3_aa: CASSFSSFGYTF

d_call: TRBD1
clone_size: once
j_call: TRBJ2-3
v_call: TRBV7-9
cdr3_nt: TGTGCCAGCAGCCCCGGACAGGGCACAGATACGCAGTATTTT
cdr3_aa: CASSPGQGTDTQYF

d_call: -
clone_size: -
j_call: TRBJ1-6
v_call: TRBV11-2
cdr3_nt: TGTGCCAGCAGCTTAGATCGGGGTGATTCACCCCTCCACTTT
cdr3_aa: CASSLDRGDSPLHF

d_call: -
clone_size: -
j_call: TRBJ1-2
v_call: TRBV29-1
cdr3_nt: TGCAGCGTTGACGATGGCAGGGGCCCTAACTATGGCTACACCTTC
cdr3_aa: CSVDDGRGPNYGYTF

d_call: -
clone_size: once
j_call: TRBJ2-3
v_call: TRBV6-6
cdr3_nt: TGTGCCAGCAGTTACCAGATACGAGATACGCAGTATTTT
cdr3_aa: CASSYQIRDTQYF

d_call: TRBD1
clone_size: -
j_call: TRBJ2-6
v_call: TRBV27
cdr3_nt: TGTGCCAGCAGTGCGGGACAGGGGGTAAGCGCTGGGGCCAACGTCCTGACTTTC
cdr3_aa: CASSAGQGVSAGANVLTF

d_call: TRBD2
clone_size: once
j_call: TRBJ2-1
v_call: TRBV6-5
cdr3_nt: TGTGCCAGCAGTTACTGGCGGGAGGGCCGCAATGAGCAGTTCTTC
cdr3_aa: CASSYWREGRNEQFF

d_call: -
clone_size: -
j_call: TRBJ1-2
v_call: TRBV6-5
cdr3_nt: TGTGCCAGCAGTTACTCCAGAAGCAGGGCTGATGGCTACACCTTC
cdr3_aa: CASSYSRSRADGYTF

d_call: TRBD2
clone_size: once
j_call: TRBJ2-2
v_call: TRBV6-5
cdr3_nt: TGTGCCACAAGGCGAGCGGGAGAGGTCGGGGAGCTGTTTTTT
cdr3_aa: CATRRAGEVGELFF

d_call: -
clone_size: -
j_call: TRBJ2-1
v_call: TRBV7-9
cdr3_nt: TGTGCCAGCAGCTCCTTCCCAGGGGCACTTTACAATGAGCAGTTCTTC
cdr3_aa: CASSSFPGALYNEQFF

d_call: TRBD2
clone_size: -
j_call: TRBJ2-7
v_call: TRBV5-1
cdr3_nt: TGCGCCAGCAGCATCGGACCGACGACTAGCGTGACCTACGAGCAGTACTTC
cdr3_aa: CASSIGPTTSVTYEQYF

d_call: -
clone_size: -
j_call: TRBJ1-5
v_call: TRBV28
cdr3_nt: TGTGCCAGCAGTTTAGGGGGAGGGAGTCAGCCCCAGCATTTT
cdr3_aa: CASSLGGGSQPQHF

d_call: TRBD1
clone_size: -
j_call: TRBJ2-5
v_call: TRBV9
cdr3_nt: TGTGCCAGCAGCGGGGACAGGCAAGAGACCCAGTACTTC
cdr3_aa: CASSGDRQETQYF

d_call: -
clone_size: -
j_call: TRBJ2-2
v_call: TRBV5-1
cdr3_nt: TGCGCCAGCAGCTTGTCCCTTGGGCGCAGTAACGGGGAGCTGTTTTTT
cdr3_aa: CASSLSLGRSNGELFF

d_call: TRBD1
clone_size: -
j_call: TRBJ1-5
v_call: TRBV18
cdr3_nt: TGTGCCAGCTCAACGACAGGGGCAAGACAGCCCCAGCATTTT
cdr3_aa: CASSTTGARQPQHF

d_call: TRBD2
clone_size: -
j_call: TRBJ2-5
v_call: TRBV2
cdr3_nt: TGTGCCAGCAGTGTAACTAGCGGGGGGGCCCGTGGGACCCAGTACTTC
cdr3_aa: CASSVTSGGARGTQYF

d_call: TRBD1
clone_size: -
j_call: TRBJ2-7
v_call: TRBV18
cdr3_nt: TGTGCCAGCTCGCCGCCCCCGGACAGGGGGCCTTACGAGCAGTACTTC
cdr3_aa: CASSPPPDRGPYEQYF

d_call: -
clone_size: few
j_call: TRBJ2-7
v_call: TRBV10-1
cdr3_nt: TGCGCCAGCAGCCGGGGACACTCCTACGAGCAGTACTTC
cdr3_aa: CASSRGHSYEQYF

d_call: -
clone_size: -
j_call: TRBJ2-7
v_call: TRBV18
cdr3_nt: TGTGCCAGCTCACTTAAAGGGGGACACCTCTACGAGCAGTACTTC
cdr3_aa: CASSLKGGHLYEQYF

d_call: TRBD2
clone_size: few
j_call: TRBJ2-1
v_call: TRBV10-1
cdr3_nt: TGCGCCAGCAGTGAAGCGGGAACCTCCTACAATGAGCAGTTCTTC
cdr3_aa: CASSEAGTSYNEQFF

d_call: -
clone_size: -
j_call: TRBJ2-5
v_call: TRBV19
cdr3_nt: TGTGCCAGTAGTATCGCGCGATCTGAGGAGACCCAGTACTTC
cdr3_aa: CASSIARSEETQYF

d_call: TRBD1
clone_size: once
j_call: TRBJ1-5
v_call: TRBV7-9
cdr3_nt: TGTGCCAGCAGCTCGGGACAGGGGAAGCGCAATCAGCCCCAGCATTTT
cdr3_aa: CASSSGQGKRNQPQHF

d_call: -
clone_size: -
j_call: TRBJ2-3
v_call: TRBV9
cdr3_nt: TGTGCCAGCAGCCCCAGGGACATTCAGGGGGATACGCAGTATTTT
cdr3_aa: CASSPRDIQGDTQYF

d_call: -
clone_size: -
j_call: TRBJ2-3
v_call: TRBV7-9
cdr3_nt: TGTGCCAGCAGCTTAGGGGACATCAGCACAGATACGCAGTATTTT
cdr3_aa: CASSLGDISTDTQYF

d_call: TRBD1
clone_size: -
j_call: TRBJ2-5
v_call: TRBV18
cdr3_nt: TGTGCCAGCTCATACGGACAGGGCCAAGAGACCCAGTACTTC
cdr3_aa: CASSYGQGQETQYF

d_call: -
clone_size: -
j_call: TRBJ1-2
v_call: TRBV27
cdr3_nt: TGTGCCAGCAGTTTGGCAGGAATCTATGGCTACACCTTC
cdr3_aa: CASSLAGIYGYTF

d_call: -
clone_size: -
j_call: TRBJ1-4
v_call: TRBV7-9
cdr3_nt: TGTGCCAGCAGCCGGGGAAATGAAAAACTGTTTTTT
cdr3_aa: CASSRGNEKLFF

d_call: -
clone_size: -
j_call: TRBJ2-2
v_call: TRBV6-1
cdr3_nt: TGTGCCAGCAGTGAAGTCGGGAACACCGGGGAGCTGTTTTTT
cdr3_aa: CASSEVGNTGELFF

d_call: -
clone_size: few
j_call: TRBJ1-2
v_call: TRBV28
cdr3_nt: TGTGCCAGCAGTGGGACAACTAACTATGGCTACACCTTC
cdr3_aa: CASSGTTNYGYTF

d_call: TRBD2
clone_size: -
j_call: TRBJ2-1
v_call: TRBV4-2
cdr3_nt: TGTGCCAGCAGCCAAGAGACTAGCGGGAGAATTGAGCAGTTCTTC
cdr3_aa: CASSQETSGRIEQFF

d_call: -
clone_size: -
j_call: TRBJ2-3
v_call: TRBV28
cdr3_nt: TGTGCCACCTGGGGGGGGCCAGGAGATACGCAGTATTTT
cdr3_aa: CATWGGPGDTQYF

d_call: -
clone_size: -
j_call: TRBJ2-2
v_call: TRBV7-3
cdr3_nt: TGTGCCAGCAGCTTAAGTGGGGGGGCCTCCGGGGAGCTGTTTTTT
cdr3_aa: CASSLSGGASGELFF

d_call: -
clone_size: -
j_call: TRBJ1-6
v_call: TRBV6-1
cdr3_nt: TGTGCCAGCAGTGAATATACAGGCTATAATTCACCCCTCCACTTT
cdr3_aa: CASSEYTGYNSPLHF

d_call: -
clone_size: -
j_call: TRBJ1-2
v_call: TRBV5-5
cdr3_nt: TGTGCCAGCAGCCCAGGGGCTGTTAGTGGCTACACCTTC
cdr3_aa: CASSPGAVSGYTF

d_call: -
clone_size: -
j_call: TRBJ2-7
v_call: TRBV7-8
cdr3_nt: TGTGCCAGCAGCTTACGGGAGTCCTCCTACGAGCAGTACTTC
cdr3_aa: CASSLRESSYEQYF